Listed below are T cell receptor beta chains from one sample, sequenced in a study of T cell responses to AZD1222 COVID-19 vaccine. Some clones are missing from TCRdb's copy, which holds only in-frame ones; the method was immunoSEQ multiplex PCR. Among 96,000 or so clones listed, roughly 90% were seen once. The sequencing used peripheral blood, collected on day 0 of AZD1222 vaccination. The receptor set was obtained from an adult in good health. Both conserved end residues are part of each CDR3. D genes are given only for firm matches. Not all rows give a size; the values are once, few, many and, for expanded clones, a class.

>-|TRBJ2-1|TRBD1|TRBV6-5
CASSYGRRTGLNEQFF
TGTGCCAGCAGTTACGGGAGGAGGACAGGGTTGAATGAGCAGTTCTTC
>-|TRBJ1-2|-|TRBV2
CASRNGYGYGYTF
TGTGCCAGCAGGAACGGTTATGGCTATGGCTACACCTTC
>-|TRBJ1-4|-|TRBV7-2
CASSPLGGAGEKLFF
TGTGCCAGCAGCCCCCTGGGAGGGGCTGGTGAAAAACTGTTTTTT
>-|TRBJ1-4|-|TRBV19
CASTWGRGEKLFF
TGTGCCAGTACTTGGGGGCGCGGTGAAAAACTGTTTTTT
>-|TRBJ1-2|-|TRBV5-4
CASSEGNYGYTF
TGTGCCAGCAGCGAGGGGAACTATGGCTACACCTTC
>-|TRBJ2-7|-|TRBV5-6
CASSLAGQSYEQYF
TGTGCCAGCAGCTTGGCCGGACAGTCCTACGAGCAGTACTTC
>-|TRBJ2-1|-|TRBV29-1
CSVDYGTYNEQFF
TGCAGCGTTGATTATGGCACCTACAATGAGCAGTTCTTC
>-|TRBJ2-4|-|TRBV11-2
CASSLRGTAKNIQYF
TGTGCCAGCAGCCTAAGAGGGACAGCCAAAAACATTCAGTACTTC
>-|TRBJ1-1|TRBD1|TRBV18
CASSPSGTGATEAFF
TGTGCCAGCTCCCCATCCGGGACAGGGGCCACTGAAGCTTTCTTT
>-|TRBJ2-4|TRBD2|TRBV19
CASSSAPGLAVNIQYF
TGTGCCAGTAGTTCGGCTCCGGGACTAGCGGTGAACATTCAGTACTTC
>-|TRBJ2-6|TRBD2|TRBV27
CASSLLAGPISGANVLTF
TGTGCCAGCAGTTTACTAGCGGGACCAATTTCTGGGGCCAACGTCCTGACTTTC
>-|TRBJ2-5|TRBD1|TRBV28
CASSFGQGAETQYF
TGTGCCAGCAGTTTTGGACAGGGGGCAGAGACCCAGTACTTC
>-|TRBJ2-6|-|TRBV9
CASSPPSGANVLTF
TGTGCCAGCAGCCCCCCCTCTGGGGCCAACGTCCTGACTTTC
>large|TRBJ2-2|TRBD2|TRBV13
CASSPGLAGGTGELFF
TGTGCCAGCAGCCCCGGACTAGCGGGAGGCACCGGGGAGCTGTTTTTT
>-|TRBJ2-7|-|TRBV6-5
CASRSPRSYEQYF
TGTGCCAGCAGGAGCCCTAGGTCCTACGAGCAGTACTTC
>-|TRBJ1-5|-|TRBV6-5
CASTAGARNQPQHF
TGTGCCAGCACCGCAGGGGCCCGCAATCAGCCCCAGCATTTT
>few|TRBJ2-7|TRBD2|TRBV3-1/TRBV3-2
CASSPSPIAGAHEQYF
TGTGCCAGCAGCCCCTCCCCCATAGCGGGAGCCCACGAGCAGTACTTC
>-|TRBJ2-3|-|TRBV3-1/TRBV3-2
CASSQGRGRGTDTQYF
TGTGCCAGCAGCCAAGGGAGGGGGCGGGGCACAGATACGCAGTATTTT
>-|TRBJ2-3|TRBD2|TRBV24-1
CATSKREGLWDTQYF
TGTGCCACCAGTAAGCGGGAGGGCCTTTGGGATACGCAGTATTTT
>-|TRBJ2-7|-|TRBV28
CASSSPMGLAYEQYF
TGTGCCAGCAGTTCCCCCATGGGGCTAGCCTACGAGCAGTACTTC
>once|TRBJ1-1|TRBD1|TRBV2
CATGGTANTEAFF
TGTGCCACCGGCGGGACAGCGAACACTGAAGCTTTCTTT
>-|TRBJ1-2|TRBD1|TRBV19
CASRIGTGGANGYTF
TGTGCCAGTCGTATCGGGACAGGGGGCGCGAATGGCTACACCTTC
>-|TRBJ2-7|-|TRBV27
CASSLAGPYEQYF
TGTGCCAGCAGTTTGGCGGGTCCGTACGAGCAGTACTTC
>-|TRBJ1-5|-|TRBV6-2/TRBV6-3
CASSYSRLSLGDQPQHF
TGTGCCAGCAGTTACTCGAGGCTTTCCCTAGGCGATCAGCCCCAGCATTTT
>-|TRBJ1-2|-|TRBV10-3
CAISIQSSNYGYTF
TGTGCCATCAGTATACAGAGCAGTAACTATGGCTACACCTTC
>-|TRBJ2-7|-|TRBV18
CASSPQQDPYEQYF
TGTGCCAGCTCACCACAACAGGACCCCTACGAGCAGTACTTC